This TCR beta chain stems from a study of cytomegalovirus exposure and HLA in healthy donors. Overall study: A previous analysis identified 117 million unique TCR beta sequences derived from some 170 million T cells. Tens of millions of unique TCRs from HLA-typed donors made up an early data release. Study results and caveats: Later analysis demonstrated an association between a missense DCLRE1C variant and TCR beta V- and J-gene trimming. Presence/absence analyses treated sequencing depth as roughly uniform across donors.

The CDR3 has 14 amino acids. V lost 8 bases, J lost 6 bases, and 17 bases lay in between. CDR1 and CDR2 from the germline V gene are MNHEY and SVGAGI. Notes on this clone: Its target is not known.

Use of 60 Vbeta and 13 Jbeta primers characterized the PCR. Repertoires were generated with immunoSEQ multiplex PCR, while TCRdb's copy carries only in-frame clones and drops some. The sample comprises about 96,000 clones, 65% to 85% of which are singletons, and 14% rests with the top ten. The chain joins TRBV6-5 to TRBJ2-1, with D possibly matching TRBD2 (5 bases). This receptor was identified in a woman between 65 and 79 years old in good health and CMV-seropositive. The sequencing input was PBMCs. In DNA form, the CDR3 reads TGTGCCAGCTCCTTAGGAGGAGAATCCAATGAGCAGTTCTTC. It is translated as CASSLGGESNEQFF.